These 12 T cell receptor beta chains were sequenced from one sample in a study of T cells after yellow fever vaccination. TCRdb ran MiXCR on the 5' RACE reads and lists one entry per CDR3 protein. Of hundreds of thousands of distinct CDR3 sequences in the sample, approximately 15% were seen once. The sequenced sample was PBMCs, obtained on the day of the yellow fever booster vaccination. The receptors derive from a man aged 25 to 40 who received the YFV17D yellow fever vaccine.

This clonotype was recorded a few times. The rearrangement links TRBV6-1 to TRBJ1-4, with 10 nucleotides matching TRBD1. Trimming took 3 bases from V and 5 from J; bases not matched to a gene: 0. The CDR3 covers 14 residues. In germline, CDR1 is MNHNS, CDR2 SASEGT. The CDR3 DNA reads as TGTGCCAGCAGTGAGACAGGGGGCAATGAAAAACTGTTTTTT. It yields the protein CASSETGGNEKLFF.

Many counts were recorded for this clonotype. The chain carries TRBV10-3 and TRBJ2-7; D perhaps matches TRBD2 (6 bases). CDR3 size: 14 residues. Trimming left V 0 bases short and J 2 bases short, with 8 bases between. Germline values: CDR1 ENHRY, CDR2 SYGVKD. Here the CDR3 reads CAISESGGPYEQYF. The CDR3 DNA is TGTGCCATCAGTGAGTCGGGGGGACCCTACGAGCAGTACTTC.

This clonotype was counted only a few times. The chain couples TRBV6-2 or TRBV6-3 to TRBJ1-1; D gene uncertain. The CDR3 runs 14 residues. Trimming removed 4 bases at V and 3 bases at J, with 12 bases between. The germline V gene encodes CDR1 MNHEY and CDR2 SVGEGT. DNA of the CDR3: TGTGCCAGCAGTTTTATAAGTGGTGACACTGAAGCTTTCTTT. This codes for CASSFISGDTEAFF.

This chain joins TRBV10-3 and TRBJ2-7; D may be TRBD1 (6 bases). Germline V gene sequence: CDR1 ENHRY, CDR2 SYGVKD. The CDR3 totals 16 residues. The V and J ends lost 3 bases and 0 bases respectively, with 15 bases between them. CDR3 amino acids: CAISEKGHPTSYEQYF. The CDR3 region has the DNA TGTGCCATCAGTGAAAAGGGACACCCAACCTCCTACGAGCAGTACTTC.

The V and J genes are TRBV18 and TRBJ2-3; D not resolved. Germline CDR1 is KGHSH and CDR2 is LQKENI. Trimming left V 7 bases short and J 0 bases short, with 8 bases between. The length of the CDR3 is 13 residues. The CDR3 here is CASCGRSTDTQYF. Here the CDR3 DNA reads TGTGCCAGCTGTGGCAGGAGCACAGATACGCAGTATTTT.

This chain uses TRBV19 with TRBJ2-1, with D tentatively TRBD1 or TRBD2 (6 bases each). Trimming stripped 3 bases from V and 8 bases from J, with 11 bases between. The V gene's germline CDR1 is LNHDA and CDR2 SQIVND (reference sequence). This CDR3 is 13 amino acids long. The CDR3 loop reads CASSIRGRDEQFF. CDR3 nucleotide sequence: TGTGCCAGTAGTATCCGGGGGCGGGATGAGCAGTTCTTC.

This clonotype was observed a handful of times. The chain carries TRBV7-7 and TRBJ2-7; 10 nucleotides agree with TRBD1. V gave up 5 bases and J gave up 9 bases; unmatched junction bases: 7. The CDR3 loop spans 13 amino acids. Looked up from germline, CDR1 is SSHAT and CDR2 is FNYEAQ (reference sequence). The CDR3 region is CASSNRDRGPQYF. DNA of the CDR3: TGTGCCAGCAGCAACCGGGACAGGGGACCGCAGTACTTC.

The chain joins TRBV3-1 to TRBJ1-2; D is uncertain. Germline V gene data show CDR1 as LGHDT and CDR2 as YNNKEL (reference sequence). This CDR3 comprises 11 residues. The germline V and J ends were trimmed by 0 bases and 8 bases, with 4 bases remaining between them. The CDR3 DNA reads as TGTGCCAGCAGCCAAGAAGGGGGCTACACCTTC. Its protein is CASSQEGGYTF. Full variable domain (missing parts from reference TRBV3-1 and TRBJ1-2): DTAVSQTPKYLVTQMGNDKSIKCEQNLGHDTMYWYKQDSKKFLKIMFSYNNKELIINETVPNRFSPKSPDKAHLNLHINSLELGDSAVYFCASSQEGGYTFGSGTRLTVV.

J is TRBJ2-5 and V is TRBV11-2; D is uncertain. The germline gives CDR1 SGHAT, CDR2 FQNNGV. Between the trimmed V and J ends, which lost 7 bases and 4 bases, there was a span of 16 bases. The CDR3 runs to 14 residues. The CDR3 is CASTLDWLTETQYF. The CDR3 nucleotides read TGTGCCAGCACCCTCGACTGGCTGACAGAGACCCAGTACTTC.

This clonotype has a count of ten or more. The chain carries TRBV6-2 or TRBV6-3 and TRBJ1-1, with TRBD1 as a possible D gene (5 bases). The germline CDR1 and CDR2 sequences are MNHEY and SVGEGT. The V end lost 5 bases, the J end lost 5 bases, and 15 bases lay between the germline ends. The CDR3 length is 14 residues. The CDR3 here is CASSASGLWTEAFF. The CDR3 bases are TGTGCCAGCAGTGCTTCAGGGTTGTGGACTGAAGCTTTCTTT.

The gene calls are TRBV5-4 and TRBJ1-1, with D tentatively TRBD1 (6 bases). This CDR3 is 15 amino acids long. CDR1 and CDR2 from the germline V gene are SGHNT and YYREEE (reference sequence). Trimming pared 1 base from V and 9 bases from J, leaving 19 bases between. The CDR3 DNA is TGTGCCAGCAGCTTGTCTCGGGGGCTCGGGAACAAAGCTTTCTTT. This encodes CASSLSRGLGNKAFF. Combining the CDR3 with reference TRBV5-4 and TRBJ1-1 gives the whole variable domain ETGVTQSPTHLIKTRGQQVTLRCSSQSGHNTVSWYQQALGQGPQFIFQYYREEENGRGNFPPRFSGLQFPNYSSELNVNALELDDSALYLCASSLSRGLGNKAFFGQGTRLTVV.

J is TRBJ2-5 and V is TRBV16; 8 nucleotides align to TRBD1. The CDR3 is 15 residues long. Trimming took 4 bases from V and 5 from J; bases not matched to a gene: 9. Looked up from germline, CDR1 is KGHSY and CDR2 is FQNENV. In nucleotides, the CDR3 is TGTGCCAGCAGCCCCCGTTGGACAGGGAGGGAGACCCAGTACTTC. As protein: CASSPRWTGRETQYF.